What follows is one T cell receptor beta chain and its context. Its antigen is not identified. The entry originates in a study of T cells in localized non-small cell lung cancer. The CDR3 loop spans 13 amino acids. V lost 5 bases to trimming and J lost 8 bases, with 12 bases between them. Germline loops: CDR1 SNHLY, CDR2 FYNNEI. Sequencing used immunoSEQ multiplex PCR; TCRdb keeps in-frame clones, though not all of them. The sample lists tens of thousands of clones; 80% to 85% were seen once. Findings and limits, study-wide: Heterogeneity cannot be ruled out, as sequencing used one tumor region only. Clonality peaked in uninvolved adjacent lung rather than tumor. Across samples, adjacent lung featured a median around 60 of the top 100 tumor clones.

This sequence joins TRBV2 and TRBJ1-4; D perhaps matches TRBD1 (5 bases). Sample: peripheral blood, taken before any cancer treatment. The TCR sequence derives from a woman between 35 and 75 years old with stage I lung adenocarcinoma. The CDR3 DNA reads TGTGCCAGCAGTCGGGACGGAGGGGAAAAACTGTTTTTT. This codes for CASSRDGGEKLFF. The full variable domain, with the rest looked up from reference TRBV2 and TRBJ1-4, is EPEVTQTPSHQVTQMGQEVILRCVPISNHLYFYWYRQILGQKVEFLVSFYNNEISEKSEIFDDQFSVERPDGSNFTLKIRSTKLEDSAMYFCASSRDGGEKLFFGSGTQLSVL.